These 27 T cell receptor beta chains were all obtained from the same sample, sequenced in a study of blood T cells in healthy people across ages. A second PCR, run for roughly 7 to 12 cycles, used a sample-barcoded 5' primer plus a J-beta primer mix. TCRdb ran MiXCR on the 5' RACE reads and lists one entry per CDR3 protein. Of 760,000 or so distinct CDR3 sequences in the sample, around 25% were seen once. The data also belong to a second study, concerning T cells of mothers and their children.

The sequenced sample consisted of blood. Every receptor here comes from a boy aged 5-17 years in good health.

The chain recombines TRBV7-9 with TRBJ2-1, with 7 bases fitting TRBD2. Germline CDR1 and CDR2: SEHNR and FQNEAQ (reference sequence). This CDR3 is built from 14 residues. The J segment lost 0 bases and the V segment lost 10 bases, leaving 6 bases of the junction unmatched. The CDR3 sequence is CAITAGSSYNEQFF. CDR3 sequence (DNA): TGTGCCATCACAGCGGGGTCCTCCTACAATGAGCAGTTCTTC.

This rearrangement joins TRBV7-2 to TRBJ2-4, with D perhaps matching TRBD1 (5 bases). CDR1 is SGHTA, CDR2 FQGNSA, per germline. Trimming stripped 2 bases from V and 3 bases from J, with 14 bases between. This CDR3 spans 16 amino acids. CDR3 protein: CASSLSSGFDKNIQYF. CDR3 DNA sequence: TGTGCCAGCAGCTTATCATCAGGGTTCGACAAAAACATTCAGTACTTC. The full variable domain, completed using reference TRBV7-2 and TRBJ2-4, is GAGVSQSPSNKVTEKGKDVELRCDPISGHTALYWYRQSLGQGLEFLIYFQGNSAPDKSGLPSDRFSAERTGGSVSTLTIQRTQQEDSAVYLCASSLSSGFDKNIQYFGAGTRLSVL.

This clonotype was observed a handful of times. V gene TRBV29-1 combines with J gene TRBJ2-3; 8 bases agree with TRBD1. This CDR3 is built from 16 residues. V trimming: 3 bases; J trimming: 4 bases; junction bases outside the gene matches: 12. Germline V gives CDR1 SQVTM, CDR2 ANQGSEA. The CDR3 DNA sequence: TGCAGCGTTGACCCTCCCGGGACAGGTTCCGCAGATACGCAGTATTTT. It is translated as CSVDPPGTGSADTQYF.

The chain joins TRBV29-1 to TRBJ1-5; 12 bases match TRBD1. Germline values: CDR1 SQVTM, CDR2 ANQGSEA. V was pared by 4 bases and J by 1 base, with 8 bases of the junction left unmatched. CDR3 length: 17 residues. The CDR3 bases are TGCAGCGTTGGGGCCGGGACAGGGGGCTTCAGCAATCAGCCCCAGCATTTT. Protein: CSVGAGTGGFSNQPQHF.

This clonotype came up a few times. The chain uses TRBV20-1 and TRBJ2-5, with D hard to call. V lost 2 bases and J 4 bases, leaving 14 bases between the germline ends. CDR1 DFQATT and CDR2 SNEGSKA come from the germline V gene (reference sequence). The CDR3 runs 14 residues. The CDR3 DNA reads as TGCAGTGCTAGAAAACCCCCGGACGGAGAGACCCAGTACTTC. The encoded protein is CSARKPPDGETQYF.

In its sample, this clonotype was seen a few times. The genes are TRBV2 and TRBJ2-1; a weak D match, TRBD1 (5 bases). The V and J ends lost 0 bases and 5 bases respectively, with 8 bases between them. The V gene's germline CDR1 is SNHLY and CDR2 FYNNEI. The CDR3 runs to 14 residues. CDR3 bases: TGTGCCAGCAGTGAAGCGGGGCAGAACAATGAGCAGTTCTTC. It is translated as CASSEAGQNNEQFF.

This clonotype appeared a few times. The chain has TRBV4-1 and TRBJ1-5, with D maybe TRBD1 (6 bases). Germline V CDR1 and CDR2: MGHRA, YSYEKL. V lost 0 bases to trimming and J lost 2 bases, with 11 bases between them. CDR3 length: 16 amino acids. CDR3 loop: CASSQEGGSRNQPQHF. CDR3 DNA: TGCGCCAGCAGCCAAGAAGGGGGGAGTCGCAATCAGCCCCAGCATTTT.

This clonotype was seen just once. The chain employs TRBV29-1 and TRBJ2-5, with D tentatively TRBD1 or TRBD2 (5 bases each). This CDR3 region has 15 residues. Per germline, CDR1 SQVTM and CDR2 ANQGSEA. V was clipped by 0 bases and J by 4 bases, with 15 bases between them. As DNA, the CDR3 is TGCAGCGTTGAAGAAGAGGGACGGGCGCGAGAGACCCAGTACTTC. As protein: CSVEEEGRARETQYF.

This clonotype was detected only a few times. V and J are TRBV29-1 and TRBJ2-1; no definite D call. CDR1 SQVTM and CDR2 ANQGSEA come from the germline V gene. This CDR3 has 10 amino acids. V was cut by 3 bases and J by 7 bases, with 4 bases left in between. The CDR3 DNA reads TGCAGCGTTGAGATGAATGAGCAGTTCTTC. Amino acid sequence: CSVEMNEQFF.

The chain employs TRBV7-6 and TRBJ2-5, with TRBD2 identical over 7 bases. V shed 5 bases and J 4 bases; nucleotides not matched to a gene: 16. The CDR3 runs 17 residues. Germline CDR1 and CDR2: SGHVS and FNYEAQ. CDR3 in amino acids: CASSLIAWDGGGETQYF. Here the CDR3 DNA reads TGTGCCAGCAGCCTTATTGCCTGGGACGGCGGGGGAGAGACCCAGTACTTC.

The chain has TRBV4-3 and TRBJ2-5, with TRBD2 matching 10 bases. Germline-derived CDR1 and CDR2 are LGHNA and YSLEER. This CDR3 is built from 16 residues. J gave up 5 bases and V 3 bases, and 9 bases lay outside the gene matches. The chain's CDR3 is CASSHSIAGGEETQYF. The CDR3, as DNA: TGCGCCAGCAGCCACTCTATAGCGGGGGGTGAGGAGACCCAGTACTTC.

The J gene is TRBJ2-7, the V gene TRBV29-1; D might be TRBD2 (5 bases). V was cut by 3 bases and J by 8 bases, with 17 bases left in between. The CDR3 sequence is 13 residues long. Germline CDR1 and CDR2: SQVTM and ANQGSEA. The CDR3 nucleotides are TGCAGCGTTGATACCGGGATGGCCTCCCAGCAGTACTTC. This translates into CSVDTGMASQQYF.

This clonotype was observed at least ten times. This chain uses TRBV7-2 with TRBJ2-6; no firm D call. Looked up from germline, CDR1 is SGHTA and CDR2 is FQGNSA. The CDR3 is 15 residues long. Trimming left V 1 base short and J 0 bases short, with 4 bases between. CDR3 residues: CASSLGGSGANVLTF. The CDR3 DNA is TGTGCCAGCAGCTTAGGGGGCTCTGGGGCCAACGTCCTGACTTTC.

The V and J genes are TRBV28 and TRBJ2-6; D gene uncertain. Germline V gene lookup returns CDR1 MDHEN and CDR2 SYDVKM. The CDR3 contains 17 residues. The V end was cut by 7 bases, the J end by 0 bases, with 16 bases between. CDR3 residues: CASNVGLLNSGANVLTF. In nucleotides, the CDR3 is TGTGCCAGCAATGTGGGCCTCCTCAACTCTGGGGCCAACGTCCTGACTTTC.

The J gene is TRBJ1-4, the V gene TRBV10-3; D gene unclear. Germline CDR1 and CDR2: ENHRY and SYGVKD. The CDR3 length is 13 residues. Between the trimmed V and J ends, which lost 3 bases and 8 bases, there was a span of 10 bases. The CDR3 region is CAISDNPTEKLFF. The CDR3 DNA follows: TGTGCCATCAGTGATAACCCGACGGAAAAACTGTTTTTT.

The chain has TRBV5-1 and TRBJ2-7; D remains unclear. This CDR3 is built from 15 residues. Looked up from germline, CDR1 is SGHRS and CDR2 is YFSETQ. Trimming cost V 1 base and J 0 bases, with 11 bases left between them. The CDR3 loop is CASSLTASSSYEQYF. CDR3 bases: TGCGCCAGCAGCTTGACCGCCTCTAGCTCCTACGAGCAGTACTTC.

This clonotype was detected a few times. This chain connects TRBV11-2 to TRBJ2-6; a weak D match, TRBD1 (5 bases). There are 16 residues in the CDR3. Germline V CDR1 and CDR2: SGHAT, FQNNGV. V was trimmed by 0 bases and J by 4 bases, leaving 10 bases between them. CDR3: CASSLEIGAGANVLTF. DNA of the CDR3: TGTGCCAGCAGCTTAGAAATAGGGGCCGGGGCCAACGTCCTGACTTTC.

This clonotype occurred a few times. The gene calls are TRBV4-3 and TRBJ2-5, with D uncertain. The DNA matches TRBJ2-7 better at its end, which makes the J call doubtful. CDR1 is LGHNA and CDR2 is YSLEER in the germline V gene. The CDR3 sequence is 13 residues long. The CDR3 bases are TGCGCCAGCAGCCAAGATAAGGGCTACGAGCAGTACTTC. Residues: CASSQDKGYEQYF.

V and J are TRBV3-1 and TRBJ1-3; D is ambiguous. CDR3 length equals 15 residues. V shed 3 bases and J shed 2 bases, with 11 bases lying between them. The germline V gene has CDR1 LGHDT and CDR2 YNNKEL (reference sequence). CDR3 nucleotide sequence: TGTGCCAGCAGCCATTTTTTGGAGGCTGGAAACACCATATATTTT. It codes for CASSHFLEAGNTIYF.

The sample holds many counts of this clonotype. The chain joins TRBV13 to TRBJ2-7; tentative D call: TRBD2 (5 bases). V was cut by 2 bases and J by 3 bases, with 11 bases left in between. The CDR3 loop spans 14 amino acids. Germline CDR1 is PRHDT and CDR2 is FYEKMQ (reference sequence). The CDR3 protein is CASSLPSGSYEQYF. CDR3 sequence (DNA): TGTGCCAGCAGCTTACCCAGCGGAAGCTACGAGCAGTACTTC.

The chain combines TRBV9 with TRBJ2-5; D perhaps matches TRBD2 (5 bases). The DNA end lines up better with TRBJ2-1; the J call may be wrong. The CDR3 contains 13 residues. The germline CDR1 and CDR2 sequences are SGDLS and YYNGEE. Here the CDR3 reads CASSRAAYNEQFF. Written as DNA, the CDR3 is TGTGCCAGCAGCCGAGCGGCCTACAATGAGCAGTTCTTC.

This chain uses TRBV5-1 with TRBJ2-5, with 10 positions matching TRBD2. CDR1 SGHRS and CDR2 YFSETQ come from the germline V gene. The length of the CDR3 is 14 residues. V was pared by 2 bases and J by 5 bases, with 3 bases of the junction left unmatched. The CDR3 sequence: CASSFIAGGETQYF. As DNA, the CDR3 is TGCGCCAGCAGCTTTATAGCGGGAGGCGAGACCCAGTACTTC.

This sequence joins TRBV9 and TRBJ1-3; 7 nucleotides align to TRBD1. V shed 4 bases, J shed 4 bases, and the junction held 8 bases outside the gene matches. CDR3 size: 15 residues. Germline CDR1 and CDR2: SGDLS and YYNGEE. The DNA of the CDR3 is TGTGCCAGCAGCCCCAGACAGGGAGCAGGAAACACCATATATTTT. It yields the protein CASSPRQGAGNTIYF.

This clonotype was seen a handful of times. This chain connects TRBV11-2 to TRBJ2-7; 8 bases map to TRBD2. CDR3 length: 15 residues. Germline assignment: CDR1 SGHAT and CDR2 FQNNGV. V lost 4 bases and J lost 5; bases outside the gene matches: 10. CDR3 amino acids: CASSSPPAGVNEQYF. In nucleotides, the CDR3 is TGTGCCAGCAGCTCACCCCCAGCGGGAGTAAACGAGCAGTACTTC.

The chain combines TRBV10-2 with TRBJ1-1; D not certain. CDR1 and CDR2 from the germline V gene are WSHSY and SAAADI. V lost 2 bases to trimming and J lost 3 bases, with 10 bases between them. CDR3 length equals 14 residues. CDR3 nucleotides: TGCGCCAGCAGTGAGCCAGGCGGGGACACTGAAGCTTTCTTT. Protein product: CASSEPGGDTEAFF.

This clonotype has just a few counts. One junction end does not reproduce the germline sequence, and a read error may be involved. This rearrangement joins TRBV14 to TRBJ1-6; D is possibly TRBD1 (6 bases). Germline CDR1 is SGHDN and CDR2 is FVKESK. This CDR3 contains 15 residues. In DNA, the CDR3 is TGTGCCAGCAGCCAACCCGGGACAACTAATTCCCCCCTCCACTTT. This encodes CASSQPGTTNSPLHF.

There are many counts of this clonotype. The gene calls are TRBV5-6 and TRBJ2-7; D is unclear. The CDR3 is 11 amino acids. Trimming cost V 2 bases and J 4 bases, with 4 bases left between them. Germline lookup yields CDR1 SGHDT and CDR2 YYEEEE. The CDR3 DNA follows: TGTGCCAGCAGCTTATTTTACGAGCAGTACTTC. Residues: CASSLFYEQYF.